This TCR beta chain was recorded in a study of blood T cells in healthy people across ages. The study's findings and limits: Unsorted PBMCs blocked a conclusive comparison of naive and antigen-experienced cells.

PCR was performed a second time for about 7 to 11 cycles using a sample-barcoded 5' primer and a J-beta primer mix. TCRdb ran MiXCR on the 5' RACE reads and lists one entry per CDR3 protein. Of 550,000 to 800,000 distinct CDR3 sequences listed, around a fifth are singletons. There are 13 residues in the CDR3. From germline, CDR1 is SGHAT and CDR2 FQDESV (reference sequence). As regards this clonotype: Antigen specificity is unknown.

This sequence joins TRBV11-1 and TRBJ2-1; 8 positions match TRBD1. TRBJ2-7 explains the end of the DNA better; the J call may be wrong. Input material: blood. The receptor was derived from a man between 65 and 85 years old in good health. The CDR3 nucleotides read TGTGCCAGCAGCTGGGACAGGACCTACGAGCAGTACTTC. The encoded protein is CASSWDRTYEQYF.